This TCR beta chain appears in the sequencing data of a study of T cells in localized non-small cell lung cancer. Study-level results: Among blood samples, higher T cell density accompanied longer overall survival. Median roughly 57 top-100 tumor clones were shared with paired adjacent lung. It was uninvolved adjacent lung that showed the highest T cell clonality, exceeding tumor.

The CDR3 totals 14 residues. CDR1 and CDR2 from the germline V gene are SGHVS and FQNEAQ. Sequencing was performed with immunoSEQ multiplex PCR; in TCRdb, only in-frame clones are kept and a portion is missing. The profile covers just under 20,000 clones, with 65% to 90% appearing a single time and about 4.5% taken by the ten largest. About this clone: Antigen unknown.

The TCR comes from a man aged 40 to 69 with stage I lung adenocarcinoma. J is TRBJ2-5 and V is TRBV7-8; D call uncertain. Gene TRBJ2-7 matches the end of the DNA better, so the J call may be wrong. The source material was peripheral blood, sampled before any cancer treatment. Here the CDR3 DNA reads TGTGCCAGCAGCTTGCGACCGGTCTCCTACGAGCAGTACTTC. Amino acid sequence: CASSLRPVSYEQYF.